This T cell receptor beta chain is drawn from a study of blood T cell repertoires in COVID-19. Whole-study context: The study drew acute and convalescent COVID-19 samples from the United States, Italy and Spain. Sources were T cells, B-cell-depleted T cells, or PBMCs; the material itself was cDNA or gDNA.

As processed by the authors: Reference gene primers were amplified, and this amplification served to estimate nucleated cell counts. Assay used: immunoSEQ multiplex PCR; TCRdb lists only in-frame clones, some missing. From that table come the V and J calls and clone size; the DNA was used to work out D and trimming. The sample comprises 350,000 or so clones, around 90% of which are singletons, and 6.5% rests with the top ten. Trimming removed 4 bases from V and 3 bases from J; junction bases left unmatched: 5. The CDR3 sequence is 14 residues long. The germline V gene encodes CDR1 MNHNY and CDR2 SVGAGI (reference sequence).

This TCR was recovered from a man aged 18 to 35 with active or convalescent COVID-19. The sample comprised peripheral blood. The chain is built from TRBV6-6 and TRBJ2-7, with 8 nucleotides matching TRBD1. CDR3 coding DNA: TGTGCCAGCAGTTCAGCGACAGGGGACTACGAGCAGTACTTC. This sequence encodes CASSSATGDYEQYF.